The 16 T cell receptor beta chains in this list originate from one sample, sequenced in a study of T-cell memory formation after mild COVID-19. Each CDR3 protein is one row after TCRdb ran MiXCR on the 5' RACE reads. The data hold about 360,000 distinct CDR3 sequences, with 10% to 15% observed a single time. Sequenced: PBMCs or a T cell subset sorted from them (not recorded which). The receptors were sampled from a man between 18 and 29 years old who had mild COVID-19 (a few samples of this study predate the infection). Cell type and time point are not known.

This clonotype was observed a few times. This rearrangement joins TRBV6-2 or TRBV6-3 to TRBJ2-5; no reliable D call. V lost 6 bases to trimming and J lost 8 bases, with 13 bases between them. The CDR3 is made up of 12 amino acids. Germline-derived CDR1 and CDR2 are MNHEY and SVGEGT. The CDR3 bases are TGTGCCAGCAGCTACCCAAGCCCCACCCAGTACTTC. It yields the protein CASSYPSPTQYF.

The V gene is TRBV14, the J gene TRBJ2-2, with TRBD1 as a possible D gene (6 bases). The germline V and J ends were trimmed by 1 base and 1 base, with 13 bases remaining between them. CDR1 is SGHDN, CDR2 FVKESK, per germline. The CDR3 has 17 residues. In nucleotides, the CDR3 is TGTGCCAGCAGCCAAGGGACAGATAGTTTGAACACCGGGGAGCTGTTTTTT. This encodes CASSQGTDSLNTGELFF.

The J gene is TRBJ2-7, the V gene TRBV12-3 or TRBV12-4; D is perhaps TRBD1 or TRBD2 (5 bases each). V dropped 3 bases and J dropped 5 bases, with 8 bases sitting between them. This CDR3 is built from 12 residues. CDR3 sequence: CASSFWGNEQYV. The CDR3 nucleotides are TGTGCCAGCAGTTTCTGGGGGAACGAGCAGTACGTC.

This clonotype was seen a handful of times. This chain joins TRBV7-2 and TRBJ2-7; TRBD1 matches at 8 bases. V lost 1 base to trimming and J lost 5 bases; unmatched junction nucleotides: 7. This CDR3 has 15 residues. Germline assignment: CDR1 SGHTA and CDR2 FQGNSA. CDR3 sequence: CASSLGQGIPDEQYF. Here the CDR3 DNA reads TGTGCCAGCAGCTTAGGACAGGGGATCCCCGACGAGCAGTACTTC.

This clonotype has only a few counts. J is TRBJ2-1 and V is TRBV7-2; D tentatively reads TRBD1 or TRBD2 (5 bases each). Per the germline V gene, CDR1 is SGHTA and CDR2 is FQGNSA. The CDR3 covers 13 residues. V gave up 7 bases and J gave up 6 bases, with 13 bases separating them. Written as DNA, the CDR3 is TGTGCCAGCACTTCGGGGCCTAGCAATGAGCAGTTCTTC. This gives the protein CASTSGPSNEQFF.

This clonotype was recorded a few times. The chain recombines TRBV7-3 with TRBJ2-1; D is unresolved. Between the trimmed V and J ends, which lost 4 bases and 0 bases, there was a span of 7 bases. CDR3 length: 14 amino acids. CDR1 is SGHTA and CDR2 is FQGTGA in the germline V gene. DNA for the CDR3: TGTGCCAGCAGCTCCCCTGACTCCTACAATGAGCAGTTCTTC. As protein: CASSSPDSYNEQFF.

This chain connects TRBV4-1 to TRBJ2-5, with TRBD2 matching 9 bases. The CDR3 loop spans 16 amino acids. The germline V gene encodes CDR1 MGHRA and CDR2 YSYEKL. J lost 5 bases, V lost 0 bases, and 7 bases had no gene match. CDR3 bases: TGCGCCAGCAGCCAAGAGCAGCGGGGGGCGACGGAGACCCAGTACTTC. This gives the protein CASSQEQRGATETQYF.

This chain links TRBV10-3 with TRBJ1-2, with D perhaps matching TRBD1 (6 bases). CDR1 is ENHRY, CDR2 SYGVKD, per germline. Trimming took 11 bases from V and 1 from J, leaving 17 bases between them. There are 14 residues in the CDR3. The CDR3 DNA sequence: TGTGCCCTACGGGATACAGGGAATAACTATGGCTACACCTTC. It yields the protein CALRDTGNNYGYTF.

This clonotype was seen more than once but under ten times. The rearrangement uses TRBV20-1 and TRBJ2-6; D is unresolved. V lost 3 bases and J lost 0, with 12 bases in between. The CDR3 is 16 residues long. Germline V CDR1 and CDR2: DFQATT, SNEGSKA (reference sequence). As DNA, the CDR3 is TGCAGTGCTAGGGGCAGCTCTTTCTCTGGGGCCAACGTCCTGACTTTC. Its translation is CSARGSSFSGANVLTF.

This clonotype was counted only a few times. This chain links TRBV20-1 with TRBJ2-2; 10 bases are a match to TRBD1. This CDR3 has 16 residues. CDR1 is DFQATT, CDR2 SNEGSKA, per germline (reference sequence). V lost 1 base and J lost 3; bases outside the gene matches: 5. The CDR3, as DNA: TGCAGTGCTAGAGTAACCGGGACAGGGGACACCGGGGAGCTGTTTTTT. Its translation is CSARVTGTGDTGELFF.

This clonotype came up a few times. The chain couples TRBV6-5 to TRBJ2-1; D possibly corresponds to TRBD1 (6 bases). CDR3 length: 13 residues. Germline CDR1 is MNHEY and CDR2 is SVGAGI. Trimming pared 3 bases from V and 10 bases from J, leaving 13 bases between. The CDR3 sequence is CASSYAGDREQFF. The CDR3 region has the DNA TGTGCCAGCAGTTATGCAGGGGATAGGGAGCAGTTCTTC.

Only one count was recorded for this clonotype. The rearrangement uses TRBV9 and TRBJ2-6, with 8 positions matching TRBD1. This CDR3 is built from 19 residues. The V gene end was trimmed by 0 bases and the J gene end by 0 bases; junction bases not matched to a gene: 8. Germline V lookup: CDR1 SGDLS, CDR2 YYNGEE. The CDR3 loop is CASSVVDGDRHSGANVLTF. The CDR3 bases are TGTGCCAGCAGCGTAGTCGATGGGGACAGGCACTCTGGGGCCAACGTCCTGACTTTC.

This clonotype came up a few times. This chain uses TRBV7-9 with TRBJ2-7; D is possibly TRBD1 or TRBD2 (5 bases each). V lost 3 bases, J lost 2 bases, and 11 bases lay in between. The CDR3 totals 14 residues. Germline V gene data show CDR1 as SEHNR and CDR2 as FQNEAQ (reference sequence). The CDR3 region has the DNA TGTGCCAGCAGCTTCGGGGCGGGTACCTACGAGCAGTACTTC. Its protein product is CASSFGAGTYEQYF.

A few counts support this clonotype. The chain is built from TRBV5-1 and TRBJ2-7; no definite D call. The germline V gene has CDR1 SGHRS and CDR2 YFSETQ. The V end was cut by 5 bases, the J end by 1 base, with 7 bases between. The CDR3 runs 12 residues. CDR3 residues: CASREQSYEQYF. CDR3 in DNA: TGCGCCAGCAGGGAGCAATCCTACGAGCAGTACTTC.

This clonotype was seen many times. This rearrangement joins TRBV5-1 to TRBJ2-5; D gene uncertain. CDR1 is SGHRS and CDR2 is YFSETQ in the germline V gene. Trimming left V 0 bases short and J 2 bases short, with 14 bases between. The CDR3 is 16 residues long. CDR3 DNA sequence: TGCGCCAGCAGCTTGGCCTTTTCTAGGATGCAAGAGACCCAGTACTTC. This sequence encodes CASSLAFSRMQETQYF.

The chain has TRBV4-1 and TRBJ2-5; D may be TRBD1 or TRBD2 (5 bases each). Between the trimmed V and J ends, which lost 6 bases and 1 base, there was a span of 15 bases. Per the germline V gene, CDR1 is MGHRA and CDR2 is YSYEKL. CDR3 length: 15 residues. CDR3: CASRLLRDGQETQYF. In nucleotides, the CDR3 is TGCGCCAGCAGGCTACTCAGGGACGGCCAAGAGACCCAGTACTTC.